This is a list of T cell receptor beta chains from one sample in a study of T cell responses to AZD1222 COVID-19 vaccine. Profiled with immunoSEQ multiplex PCR; TCRdb holds only in-frame clones, not every one. The table has some 120,000 clones, approximately 86% seen once. Sample: peripheral blood, taken 28 days after the second AZD1222 dose. The source of these receptors is an adult who received the AZD1222 COVID-19 vaccine. The CDR3 runs from the conserved cysteine through the conserved F or W. The D gene is left open where the match is weak. Not all rows give a size; the values are once, few, many and, for expanded clones, a class.

clone size: NA
D gene: NA
J gene: TRBJ1-1
V gene: TRBV3-1/TRBV3-2
CDR3 protein: CASGAAMNTEAFF
CDR3 DNA: TGTGCCAGCGGAGCTGCCATGAACACTGAAGCTTTCTTT

clone size: NA
D gene: NA
J gene: TRBJ1-2
V gene: TRBV6-5
CDR3 protein: CASAREPSYGYTF
CDR3 DNA: TGTGCCAGCGCGCGGGAGCCTAGCTATGGCTACACCTTC

clone size: NA
D gene: TRBD1
J gene: TRBJ2-5
V gene: TRBV24-1
CDR3 protein: CATSGVSGQLKETQYF
CDR3 DNA: TGTGCCACCAGTGGCGTCTCGGGACAGCTTAAAGAGACCCAGTACTTC

clone size: NA
D gene: TRBD1
J gene: TRBJ1-2
V gene: TRBV5-1
CDR3 protein: CASSLSGTGSHTF
CDR3 DNA: TGCGCCAGCAGCCTCTCCGGGACAGGGAGCCACACCTTC

clone size: NA
D gene: NA
J gene: TRBJ2-5
V gene: TRBV9
CDR3 protein: CASSVDRSGPRETQYF
CDR3 DNA: TGTGCCAGCAGCGTAGATCGCAGTGGGCCGAGAGAGACCCAGTACTTC

clone size: few
D gene: NA
J gene: TRBJ2-3
V gene: TRBV6-4
CDR3 protein: CASSIGRDTDTQYF
CDR3 DNA: TGTGCCAGCAGCATCGGGCGGGACACAGATACGCAGTATTTT

clone size: NA
D gene: NA
J gene: TRBJ2-7
V gene: TRBV30
CDR3 protein: CAWSPRAGTYEQYF
CDR3 DNA: TGTGCCTGGAGTCCAAGGGCAGGGACCTACGAGCAGTACTTC

clone size: NA
D gene: TRBD1
J gene: TRBJ1-2
V gene: TRBV12-5
CDR3 protein: CASSRGTGSLYTF
CDR3 DNA: TGTGCTAGCTCCCGAGGGACAGGCTCTTTGTACACCTTC

clone size: NA
D gene: TRBD1
J gene: TRBJ1-6
V gene: TRBV11-2
CDR3 protein: CASSSGQGWSPLHF
CDR3 DNA: TGTGCCAGCAGCTCCGGACAGGGATGGTCACCCCTCCACTTT

clone size: NA
D gene: TRBD1
J gene: TRBJ1-2
V gene: TRBV28
CDR3 protein: CASSFADRVYGYTF
CDR3 DNA: TGTGCCAGCAGTTTTGCGGACAGGGTTTATGGCTACACCTTC

clone size: NA
D gene: NA
J gene: TRBJ2-1
V gene: TRBV30
CDR3 protein: CAWSVDTLVRQFF
CDR3 DNA: TGTGCCTGGAGTGTAGATACCCTCGTGAGGCAGTTCTTC

clone size: NA
D gene: TRBD2
J gene: TRBJ2-1
V gene: TRBV6-2/TRBV6-3
CDR3 protein: CASSYGTSGVNEQFF
CDR3 DNA: TGTGCCAGCAGTTACGGGACTAGCGGGGTCAATGAGCAGTTCTTC

clone size: NA
D gene: TRBD1
J gene: TRBJ1-1
V gene: TRBV4-3
CDR3 protein: CASSQSTGGRLEAFF
CDR3 DNA: TGCGCCAGCAGCCAATCTACAGGGGGGAGGTTAGAAGCTTTCTTT

clone size: NA
D gene: NA
J gene: TRBJ2-1
V gene: TRBV21-1
CDR3 protein: CASSKGGSGEGDEQFF
CDR3 DNA: TGTGCCAGCAGCAAAGGTGGTAGCGGGGAGGGGGATGAGCAGTTCTTC

clone size: once
D gene: TRBD1
J gene: TRBJ1-6
V gene: TRBV19
CDR3 protein: CASSMGTGGSPLHF
CDR3 DNA: TGTGCCAGTAGTATGGGGACAGGGGGATCACCCCTCCACTTT

clone size: NA
D gene: NA
J gene: TRBJ2-2
V gene: TRBV6-5
CDR3 protein: CASSYQPNTGELFF
CDR3 DNA: TGTGCCAGCAGTTACCAGCCGAACACCGGGGAGCTGTTTTTT

clone size: NA
D gene: NA
J gene: TRBJ2-1
V gene: TRBV7-3
CDR3 protein: CASSSSSGGQGEQFF
CDR3 DNA: TGTGCCAGCAGCTCTTCTAGCGGGGGACAGGGTGAGCAGTTCTTC

clone size: few
D gene: TRBD1
J gene: TRBJ2-7
V gene: TRBV3-1/TRBV3-2
CDR3 protein: CASSQGDRGAYEQYF
CDR3 DNA: TGTGCCAGCAGCCAAGGAGACAGGGGAGCCTACGAGCAGTACTTC

clone size: once
D gene: NA
J gene: TRBJ2-7
V gene: TRBV14
CDR3 protein: CASSQGGHHLVYEQYF
CDR3 DNA: TGTGCCAGCAGCCAAGGTGGGCACCACCTTGTCTACGAGCAGTACTTC

clone size: NA
D gene: NA
J gene: TRBJ1-5
V gene: TRBV7-8
CDR3 protein: CASSPVGSNQPQHF
CDR3 DNA: TGTGCCAGCAGCCCAGTTGGTAGCAATCAGCCCCAGCATTTT

clone size: NA
D gene: NA
J gene: TRBJ1-2
V gene: TRBV14
CDR3 protein: CASSQSRVVGNYGYTF
CDR3 DNA: TGTGCCAGCAGCCAGTCCAGGGTGGTAGGGAACTATGGCTACACCTTC

clone size: NA
D gene: TRBD1
J gene: TRBJ1-4
V gene: TRBV5-1
CDR3 protein: CASSFDRARAEKLFF
CDR3 DNA: TGCGCCAGCAGCTTCGACAGGGCCAGGGCCGAAAAACTGTTTTTT

clone size: NA
D gene: NA
J gene: TRBJ1-4
V gene: TRBV2
CDR3 protein: CASTLTGREVDEKLFF
CDR3 DNA: TGTGCCAGCACCCTGACGGGCCGGGAAGTAGACGAAAAACTGTTTTTT

clone size: NA
D gene: NA
J gene: TRBJ1-1
V gene: TRBV27
CDR3 protein: CASSFRDNTEAFF
CDR3 DNA: TGTGCCAGCAGTTTCCGGGACAACACTGAAGCTTTCTTT

clone size: NA
D gene: NA
J gene: TRBJ1-6
V gene: TRBV9
CDR3 protein: CASSAHGAAYSPLHF
CDR3 DNA: TGTGCCAGCAGCGCTCACGGGGCCGCCTATTCACCCCTCCACTTT

clone size: NA
D gene: NA
J gene: TRBJ2-3
V gene: TRBV20-1
CDR3 protein: CSASTTYTDTQYF
CDR3 DNA: TGCAGTGCTAGTACTACCTACACAGATACGCAGTATTTT

clone size: NA
D gene: NA
J gene: TRBJ1-1
V gene: TRBV4-3
CDR3 protein: CASSQVGGTEAFF
CDR3 DNA: TGCGCCAGCAGCCAAGTGGGGGGGACTGAAGCTTTCTTT

clone size: NA
D gene: NA
J gene: TRBJ2-3
V gene: TRBV6-5
CDR3 protein: CASSYSRETDTQYF
CDR3 DNA: TGTGCCAGCAGTTACAGCCGGGAAACAGATACGCAGTATTTT

clone size: NA
D gene: TRBD1
J gene: TRBJ1-1
V gene: TRBV7-6
CDR3 protein: CASSFGTGDTEAFF
CDR3 DNA: TGTGCCAGCAGCTTTGGGACAGGGGACACTGAAGCTTTCTTT

clone size: NA
D gene: NA
J gene: TRBJ1-5
V gene: TRBV4-1
CDR3 protein: CASSQDGAPRSNQPQHF
CDR3 DNA: TGCGCCAGCAGCCAAGATGGGGCCCCCCGGAGCAATCAGCCCCAGCATTTT